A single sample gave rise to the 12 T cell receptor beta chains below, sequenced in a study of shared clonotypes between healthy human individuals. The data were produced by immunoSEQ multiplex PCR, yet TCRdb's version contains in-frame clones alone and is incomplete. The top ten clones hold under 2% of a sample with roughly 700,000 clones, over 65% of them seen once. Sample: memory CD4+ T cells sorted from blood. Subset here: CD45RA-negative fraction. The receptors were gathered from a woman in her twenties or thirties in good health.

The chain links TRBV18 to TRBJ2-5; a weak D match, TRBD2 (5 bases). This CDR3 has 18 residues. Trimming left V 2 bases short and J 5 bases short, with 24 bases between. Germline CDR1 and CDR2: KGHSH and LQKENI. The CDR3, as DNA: TGTGCCAGCTCACCATTCTCCAGAGGGTCCGAGAGGAGGGAGACCCAGTACTTC. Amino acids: CASSPFSRGSERRETQYF.

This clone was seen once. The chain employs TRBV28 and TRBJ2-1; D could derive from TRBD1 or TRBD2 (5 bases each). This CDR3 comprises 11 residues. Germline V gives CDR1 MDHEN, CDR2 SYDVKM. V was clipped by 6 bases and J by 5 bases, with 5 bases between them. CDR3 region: CASRGHNEQFF. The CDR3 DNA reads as TGTGCCAGCAGGGGACACAATGAGCAGTTCTTC.

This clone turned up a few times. The CDR3 reads CASSLLWTRKTGNTIYF. CDR3 sequence (DNA): TGTGCCAGCAGTTTACTCTGGACCCGAAAGACTGGAAACACCATATATTTT. The J gene is TRBJ1-3, the V gene TRBV28; no definite D call. The CDR3 sequence is 17 residues long. The germline CDR1 and CDR2 sequences are MDHEN and SYDVKM. V lost 2 bases, J lost 2 bases, and 16 bases lay in between.

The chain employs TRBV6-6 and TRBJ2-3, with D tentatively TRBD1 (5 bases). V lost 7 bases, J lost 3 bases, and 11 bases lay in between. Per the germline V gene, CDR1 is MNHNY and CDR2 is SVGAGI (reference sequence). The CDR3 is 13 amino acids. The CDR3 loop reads CASTLDSTDTQYF. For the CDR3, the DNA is TGTGCCAGCACCCTAGACAGTACAGATACGCAGTATTTT.

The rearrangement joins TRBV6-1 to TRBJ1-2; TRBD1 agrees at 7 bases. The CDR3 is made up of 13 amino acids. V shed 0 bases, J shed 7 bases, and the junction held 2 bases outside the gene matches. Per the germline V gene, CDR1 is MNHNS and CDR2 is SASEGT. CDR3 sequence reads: CASSEAGGSGYTF. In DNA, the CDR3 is TGTGCCAGCAGTGAAGCAGGGGGCAGTGGCTACACCTTC.

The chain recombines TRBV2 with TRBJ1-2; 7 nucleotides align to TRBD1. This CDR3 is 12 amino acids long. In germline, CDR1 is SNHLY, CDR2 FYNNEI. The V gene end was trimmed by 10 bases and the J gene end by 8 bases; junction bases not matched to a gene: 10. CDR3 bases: TGTGCCAACACTCGAACAGGGGAAGGCTACACCTTC. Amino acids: CANTRTGEGYTF.

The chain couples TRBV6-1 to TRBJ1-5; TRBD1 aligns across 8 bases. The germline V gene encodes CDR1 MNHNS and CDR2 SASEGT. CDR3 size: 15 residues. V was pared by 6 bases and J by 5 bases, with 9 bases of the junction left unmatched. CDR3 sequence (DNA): TGTGCCAGCAGAGAGCAGGGGGCGGTGGATCAGCCCCAGCATTTT. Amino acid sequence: CASREQGAVDQPQHF.

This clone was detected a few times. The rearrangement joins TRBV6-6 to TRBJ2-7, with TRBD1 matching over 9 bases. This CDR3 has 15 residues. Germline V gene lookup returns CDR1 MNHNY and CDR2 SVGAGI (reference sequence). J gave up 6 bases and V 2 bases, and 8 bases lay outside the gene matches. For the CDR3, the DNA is TGTGCCAGCAGTTACGCCGGACAGGGGACGGGCGAGCAGTACTTC. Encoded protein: CASSYAGQGTGEQYF.

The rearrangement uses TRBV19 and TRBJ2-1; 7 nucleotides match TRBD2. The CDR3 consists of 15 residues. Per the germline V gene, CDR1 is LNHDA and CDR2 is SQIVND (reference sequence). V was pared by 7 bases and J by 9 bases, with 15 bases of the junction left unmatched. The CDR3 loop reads CASIETTSIFSEQFF. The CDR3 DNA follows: TGTGCCAGTATCGAGACGACTAGCATATTTAGTGAGCAGTTCTTC.

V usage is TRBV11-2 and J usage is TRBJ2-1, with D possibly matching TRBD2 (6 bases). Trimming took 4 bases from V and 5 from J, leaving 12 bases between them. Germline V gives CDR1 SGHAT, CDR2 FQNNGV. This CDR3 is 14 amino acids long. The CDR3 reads CASSSGTFDNEQFF. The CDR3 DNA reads TGTGCCAGCAGCTCCGGGACTTTCGACAATGAGCAGTTCTTC.

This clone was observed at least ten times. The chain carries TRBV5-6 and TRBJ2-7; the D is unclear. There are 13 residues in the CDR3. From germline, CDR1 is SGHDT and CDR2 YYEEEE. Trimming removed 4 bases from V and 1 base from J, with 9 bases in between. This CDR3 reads CASSPAESYEQYF. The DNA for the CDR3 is TGTGCCAGCAGCCCCGCAGAATCCTACGAGCAGTACTTC.

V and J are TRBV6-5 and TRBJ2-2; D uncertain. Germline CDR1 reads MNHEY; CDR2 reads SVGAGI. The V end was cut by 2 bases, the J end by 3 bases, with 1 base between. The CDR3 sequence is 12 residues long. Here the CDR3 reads CASSYHTGELFF. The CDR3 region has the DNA TGTGCCAGCAGTTACCACACCGGGGAGCTGTTTTTT.